Here is one TCR beta chain with its context. The antigen it recognizes is unknown. No much larger clone is present one base from it, and per-base qualities are unavailable. Libraries were prepared through the immunoSEQ multiplex PCR assay. A mixture of 60 forward primers for TCR Vbeta segments and 13 reverse primers for TCR Jbeta segments was used in the multiplex PCR. A multiplex PCR assay on genomic DNA amplified the CDR3 region of rearranged TCR beta genes. Amplified TCR beta libraries were sequenced as 87-base-pair reads on the Illumina HiSeq System. The study's processing was this. A later analysis counted approximately 84 million unique TCR beta chains across the 550 to 800 repertoires, and 10 million to 12 million of these chains were shared by at least two donors. Raw reads were error-corrected and collapsed into unique sequences with a nearest-neighbor algorithm that merged closely related sequences to remove PCR and sequencing errors. V, D and J gene segments were assigned by aligning CDR3 sequences to IMGT reference sequences. For a sequence to be retained, at least a six-nucleotide match to both a V gene segment and a J gene segment was required. Rearrangements were called productive when the CDR3 lacked stop codons and stayed in frame with V and J; all others were non-productive. Following IMGT convention, CDR3 was defined as the stretch from the second conserved V-encoded cysteine to the conserved J-encoded phenylalanine. The earlier analysis of 587 of the donors excluded sequences that lacked an unambiguous match to a single V gene segment. An earlier analysis of some 500 of the donors classified V segments as functional when productive rearrangements were above 56.7% and as segregating when the standard deviation between donors was above 5%. A statistical classification framework was developed to diagnose cytomegalovirus status using the catalog of TCR beta chain sequences. V and J gene assignment, in a later analysis, came from comparing TCR nucleotide sequences with IMGT/GENE-DB human TR gene sequences. Using the TCRdist pipeline, a later analysis assigned CDR3 sequences along with most-parsimonious VDJ recombination scenarios. A later analysis defined each TCR beta chain by its CDR3 amino acid sequence plus V-gene family, and excluded reads lacking a unique V-gene family. In a later analysis, fewer than 650 highly shared, low-generation-probability nucleotide sequences were removed to address suspected cross-contamination and a sequencing artifact. A later analysis calculated a clonal expansion index for each public chain from normalized within-repertoire ranks of inferred template counts. Generation probabilities in a later analysis came from a VDJ recombination model fitted to out-of-frame rearrangements, and those results were checked against IGoR. In a later analysis, TCR-TCR, TCR-HLA and TCR-CMV co-occurrence was scored with hypergeometric tests, and a repertoire-size bias correction was applied to TCR pairs. A later analysis estimated false discovery rates by permuting HLA or CMV assignments 20 times. A later analysis grouped co-occurring TCRs with DBSCAN, adding TCRdist sequence similarity when clustering within HLA-allele-positive subsets. Repertoires with fewer than 30,000 or more than 120,000 public chains were left out of co-occurrence clustering, as were several repertoires with anomalous nucleotide sharing. TCRdb limited this immuneACCESS table to in-frame rearrangements with V and J called. A share of clones is missing; checked studies link under half to unresolved V genes, and the rest is unexplained. V and J calls and clone size follow that table, whereas D and trimming were derived from the DNA. The sample data list about 160,000 clones, and over 65% of these were observed just once. The ten largest clones capture around 7% of the sample.

CDR1 and CDR2 are drawn from the germline V gene (reference sequence): LNHDA, SQIVND. Clipping removes 5 bases from V and 0 bases from J, with 13 as the unmatched junction base count. Taken from cysteine to phenylalanine, the CDR3 has 20 residues. CDR3 DNA only is kept here, 60 bases in frame from base 1. This sample is drawn from a study of cytomegalovirus exposure and HLA in healthy donors (dated by TCRdb to about 2017). With regard to the full study: According to an earlier analysis of several hundred of the donors, some 180 million T cells yielded approximately 120 million unique TCR beta sequences and more than 250 Gb of sequence data. Roughly 290 gigabases of sequencing data and roughly 80 million unique TCR sequences made up an early release that covered some 640 HLA-typed donors. Among the roughly 380 genotyped donors, around 79% belonged to the genetic ancestry cluster associated with self-reported Caucasian donors. The aim of the study was to test whether cataloging public T cell receptors could identify signatures of past pathogen exposure. The study used immunosequencing to profile the T cell repertoires of around 600 subjects and linked those repertoires to cytomegalovirus serostatus. In addition to the first cohort of hundreds of subjects, a separate validation cohort of 120 different subjects was used. The study combined high-throughput TCR immunosequencing, statistical association of individual TCRs with disease status, and machine learning to predict cytomegalovirus infection status. In a later analysis, previously published TCR beta repertoires from 550 to 700 donors were re-analyzed and high-resolution HLA genotyping was added so that TCR occurrence patterns could be studied. The later analysis used no new phenotypic data to find candidate immune exposures, relying instead on TCR beta sequences and their occurrence across donors. In an earlier analysis of a few hundred of the donors, high-throughput TCR beta sequencing was used to judge whether each TCR beta V gene segment behaved as functional or pseudogenic. Donor age, sex, ethnicity and CMV serostatus were compiled together with the repertoire data. Genome-wide SNP genotypes for about 65% of the 666 donors were used in a later genetic analysis, which treated that subset as a discovery cohort. Every discovery cohort repertoire had been produced on one sequencing platform. HLA typing included class I and class II loci at four-digit resolution. The number of typed donors differed by locus: about 620-640 for A, B, C, DRB1 and DQB1; 522 for DQA1; fewer than 610 for DPA1; and about 450 for DPB1. Roughly 5 DR-DQ haplotypes were handled as single units for association and clustering, since linkage in the cohort was strong. On average, approximately 250,000 unique TCR beta nucleotide sequences were sequenced per donor among 300 to 500 genotyped donors of the cohort, with 15% to 20% of those sequences being non-productive. The paper's findings and limits, for the study overall: The presence/absence analyses assumed that sequencing depth was roughly uniform across donors, and that assumption may not be true. A later analysis found that TCR association rates varied across HLA loci, with DRB1 alleles showing the most associated TCRs and HLA-C alleles the fewest. When HLA alleles, especially DR and DQ, strongly co-occurred, attributing TCR associations to individual alleles was difficult. CMV serostatus was the only immune exposure information available for the cohort. A later analysis found that most CMV-associated TCR beta chains appeared HLA-restricted, with HLA associations seemingly driven largely by CMV exposure. Only TCR beta chains were sequenced in this cohort, and the absence of alpha or paired-chain data limited detectable features. A later analysis associated roughly 17,000 TCR beta sequences with specific HLA alleles at a false discovery rate of 0.05. Most TCR sequences were seen in very few donors, while some public TCRs were found in many individuals. The classifier was reported to diagnose cytomegalovirus status with high specificity and sensitivity in both the original cohort and the validation cohort. Linkage disequilibrium might explain the correlated functional status among segregating V segments, but an unknown experimental factor could not be excluded. In a later analysis, HLA-associated TCR beta chains were found to be more clonally expanded and to have lower generation probabilities than equally common non-associated chains. A later analysis reported that several top co-occurrence clusters appeared linked to parvovirus B19, influenza, CMV and Epstein-Barr virus. Three of the identified cytomegalovirus-associated TCR beta chains were confirmed in vitro to be specific for cytomegalovirus antigens. A cluster of highly shared sequence variants was judged likely to be a technical artifact of the sequencing pipeline. The 87-base-pair reads could not distinguish some IMGT-functional V segments, including TRBV6-2 and TRBV6-3, so those segments were excluded. It was suggested by the authors that the approach could potentially be generalized to other disease states and immunological phenotypes. Because HLA typing was unavailable for some donors at each locus, only the typed subset was used in association tests. A further reported finding was that TCR beta sequences accurately predicted the HLA-A and HLA-B alleles for most subjects in the first cohort. Compared with the roughly 720-donor mean, donors in an Asian-associated ancestry cluster had fewer N-insertions in productive TCRs, according to a later genetic analysis. Because counts were too low, roughly 16 rarely observed V segments, including chromosome 9 orphons, were excluded from the earlier analysis of 587 of the donors. An association between a missense DCLRE1C variant and V-gene and J-gene trimming of TCR beta chains was found in a later genetic analysis and replicated in an independent cohort. In an earlier analysis of around 600 of the donors, most TCR beta V segments appeared in productive rearrangements about 87% or about 30% of the time, broadly matching IMGT annotations. In the study, approximately 160 TCR beta chains were listed as associated with cytomegalovirus.

The cohort was made up of roughly 670 healthy bone marrow donors. At the time of sampling, all cohort members were nominally healthy, though unrecorded immune exposures were likely present. The donor tested CMV seropositive and was one of the 289 seropositive cohort members. Each donor provided a peripheral blood sample, and peripheral blood mononuclear cells were used for TCR beta sequencing. Genomic DNA extraction from the blood cell samples was performed with the Qiagen DNeasy Blood Extraction Kit. Sequencing input: PBMCs. The chain couples TRBV19 to TRBJ2-6; 10 bases in the junction line up with TRBD2. This TCR was recovered from a man aged 40-49 years in good health and CMV-seropositive. CDR3 region: CASSLRGLAGVASGANVLTF. The bases read TGTGCCAGTAGTCTGAGGGGCCTAGCGGGGGTTGCCTCTGGGGCCAACGTCCTGACTTTC.